Shown below are 30 T cell receptor beta chains from a single sample sequenced in a study of T cells in Graves' hyperthyroidism and ophthalmopathy. Amplification yielded TCR beta CDR3 regions, with RNA transcripts as the source. HTBI primers were used for first-round RT-PCR of the TCR CDR3. TCRdb redid the calling of the multiplex PCR reads with MiXCR, one entry per CDR3 protein. The sample yields about 740,000 distinct CDR3 sequences, about 14% seen once. Sequenced: blood. Receptors originate from a woman in her late teens or twenties with Graves' hyperthyroidism.

Worth noting for this clonotype: A much larger clone sits a single nucleotide away, making a read error possible. This rearrangement joins TRBV7-9 to TRBJ1-5, with D perhaps matching TRBD1 (6 bases). In germline, CDR1 is SEHNR, CDR2 FQNEAQ (reference sequence). V lost 3 bases to trimming and J lost 7 bases, with 10 bases between them. The CDR3 length is 13 residues. The chain's CDR3 is CASSFKGGQPQHF. In DNA, the CDR3 is TGTGCCAGCAGCTTTAAGGGGGGCCAGCCCCAGCATTTT.

This clonotype was counted many times. The V and J genes are TRBV7-9 and TRBJ2-2; D is unresolved. Per germline, CDR1 SEHNR and CDR2 FQNEAQ (reference sequence). The V end was cut by 6 bases, the J end by 6 bases, with 8 bases between. This CDR3 contains 12 residues. CDR3 nucleotide sequence: TGTGCCAGCAGTTTCCCCCCCGGGGAGCTGTTTTTT. Protein: CASSFPPGELFF.

This clonotype occurred many times. The V gene is TRBV3-1, the J gene TRBJ1-2; 8 nucleotides agree with TRBD1. J was trimmed by 3 bases and V by 4 bases; bases with no gene match: 4. The CDR3 spans 14 residues. Germline loops: CDR1 LGHDT, CDR2 YNNKEL (reference sequence). CDR3 bases: TGTGCCAGCAGCCGGACAGGGCCGGACTATGGCTACACCTTC. Translated, it gives CASSRTGPDYGYTF. The variable domain in full, completed from reference TRBV3-1 and TRBJ1-2, reads DTAVSQTPKYLVTQMGNDKSIKCEQNLGHDTMYWYKQDSKKFLKIMFSYNNKELIINETVPNRFSPKSPDKAHLNLHINSLELGDSAVYFCASSRTGPDYGYTFGSGTRLTVV.

This clonotype showed up just a few times. The genes are TRBV10-3 and TRBJ2-7, with D possibly TRBD2 on 6 matching bases. V lost 8 bases and J 1 base, leaving 18 bases between the germline ends. Germline V CDR1 and CDR2: ENHRY, SYGVKD. The CDR3 runs to 15 residues. The CDR3, as DNA: TGTGCCATCGGATCCGGGACTTTAAGTTCCTACGAGCAGTACTTC. Its protein product is CAIGSGTLSSYEQYF.

The chain couples TRBV15 to TRBJ1-2, with D perhaps matching TRBD1 (5 bases). V lost 1 base and J 6 bases, leaving 9 bases between the germline ends. This CDR3 has 13 amino acids. Germline V gene data show CDR1 as LNHNV and CDR2 as YYDKDF (reference sequence). This CDR3 reads CATSRVMGDGYTF. The CDR3 DNA sequence: TGTGCCACCAGCAGAGTTATGGGGGATGGCTACACCTTC.

The sample holds many counts of this clonotype. This chain uses TRBV20-1 with TRBJ1-2, with no clear D. CDR3 size: 12 residues. Germline-derived CDR1 and CDR2 are DFQATT and SNEGSKA (reference sequence). Trimming removed 2 bases from V and 6 bases from J, with 10 bases in between. CDR3 in amino acids: CSARKIVDGYTF. The CDR3 nucleotides are TGCAGTGCTAGAAAGATCGTGGATGGCTACACCTTC.

Note on this clonotype: A much larger clonotype is one base distant, so this may be a read error. The CDR3 loop reads CASTPPSGRIGCEQYF. CDR3 DNA sequence: TGTGCCAGCACACCACCCAGCGGGAGGATCGGGTGCGAGCAGTACTTC. The gene calls are TRBV28 and TRBJ2-7, with TRBD2 matching 9 bases. From germline, CDR1 is MDHEN and CDR2 SYDVKM. There are 16 residues in the CDR3. V was clipped by 7 bases and J by 6 bases; unmatched bases: 16.

CDR3 loop: CASSQERQARNVLTF. The CDR3 bases are TGCGCCAGCAGCCAAGAGCGACAGGCAAGGAACGTCCTGACTTTC. The chain carries TRBV4-1 and TRBJ2-6, with D maybe TRBD1 (6 bases). V dropped 0 bases and J dropped 10 bases, with 13 bases sitting between them. Germline V gene sequence: CDR1 MGHRA, CDR2 YSYEKL. The CDR3 is made up of 15 amino acids.

This chain connects TRBV20-1 to TRBJ2-7; D remains unclear. The germline gives CDR1 DFQATT, CDR2 SNEGSKA (reference sequence). The CDR3 is 11 residues long. Deletions cut 3 bases from V and 7 bases from J, with 10 bases between. This chain's CDR3 is CSASLGTEQYF. CDR3 in DNA: TGCAGTGCTAGCTTGGGAACGGAGCAGTACTTC.

This clonotype was seen ten or more times. The chain is built from TRBV12-3 or TRBV12-4 and TRBJ2-5; TRBD2 might be the D (6 bases). V was trimmed by 0 bases and J by 5 bases, leaving 10 bases between them. The CDR3 runs to 14 residues. The CDR3 sequence is CASSLARRAETQYF. Written as DNA, the CDR3 is TGTGCCAGCAGTTTAGCGCGGAGGGCCGAGACCCAGTACTTC.

V usage is TRBV7-9 and J usage is TRBJ1-4; D is unresolved. This CDR3 contains 12 residues. Germline V gene data show CDR1 as SEHNR and CDR2 as FQNEAQ (reference sequence). V was pared by 8 bases and J by 7 bases, with 11 bases between. In nucleotides, the CDR3 is TGTGCCAGCGGACGCCGCTCTGAAAAACTGTTTTTT. Amino acids: CASGRRSEKLFF.

This clonotype was seen repeatedly, ten times or more. The J gene is TRBJ2-1, the V gene TRBV7-9; 11 nucleotides agree with TRBD2. J lost 3 bases, V lost 5 bases, and 9 bases had no gene match. Looked up from germline, CDR1 is SEHNR and CDR2 is FQNEAQ (reference sequence). The CDR3 covers 17 residues. The CDR3 DNA reads TGTGCCAGCAGCAAGAACGCGGGACTAGCGGACTACAATGAGCAGTTCTTC. Encoded protein: CASSKNAGLADYNEQFF. Looking up the rest from reference TRBV7-9 and TRBJ2-1 gives the full variable domain: DTGVSQNPRHKITKRGQNVTFRCDPISEHNRLYWYRQTLGQGPEFLTYFQNEAQLEKSRLLSDRFSAERPKGSFSTLEIQRTEQGDSAMYLCASSKNAGLADYNEQFFGPGTRLTVL.

This clonotype was detected ten times or more. The gene calls are TRBV4-2 and TRBJ2-3, with D maybe TRBD2 (6 bases). CDR3 length: 16 residues. Germline CDR1 LGHNA, CDR2 YNFKEQ. V lost 1 base and J lost 0, with 11 bases in between. CDR3 DNA: TGTGCCAGCAGCCAAGGAGTGAGCGGGAGCACAGATACGCAGTATTTT. Its translation: CASSQGVSGSTDTQYF.

The table lists this clonotype with many counts. The rearrangement uses TRBV20-1 and TRBJ2-1, with a weak D call TRBD2 (6 bases). V lost 3 bases, J lost 4 bases, and 16 bases lay in between. CDR1 is DFQATT, CDR2 SNEGSKA, per germline (reference sequence). CDR3 size: 15 residues. The CDR3 reads CSASSRELSYNEQFF. In DNA form, the CDR3 reads TGCAGTGCTAGTTCCCGGGAGCTTTCTTACAATGAGCAGTTCTTC.

This clonotype was counted ten times or more. The gene calls are TRBV10-2 and TRBJ2-7, with TRBD1 as a possible D gene (6 bases). The CDR3 sequence is 14 residues long. The V end was cut by 11 bases, the J end by 2 bases, with 19 bases between. Germline V gene sequence: CDR1 WSHSY, CDR2 SAAADI. The CDR3 reads CASLGGTRAYEQYF. The CDR3 DNA follows: TGCGCCTCGTTAGGGGGTACTAGGGCCTACGAGCAGTACTTC.

As concerns this clonotype: A much larger clone lies one base from this, so it may be a read error. V and J are TRBV6-1 and TRBJ2-7, with D uncertain. CDR1 and CDR2 (germline): MNHNS, SASEGT. The ends were cut back, 7 bases at V and 4 bases at J, with 14 bases in the middle. This CDR3 comprises 13 residues. CDR3 sequence: CASTADGGYEQYF. The CDR3 region has the DNA TGTGCCAGCACTGCGGATGGCGGTTACGAGCAGTACTTC.

The chain carries TRBV19 and TRBJ2-3; TRBD2 is a possible D gene (5 bases). V was cut by 4 bases and J by 0 bases, with 8 bases left in between. CDR1 LNHDA and CDR2 SQIVND come from the germline V gene (reference sequence). CDR3 size: 14 residues. CDR3 loop: CASSTPGSTDTQYF. DNA of the CDR3: TGTGCCAGTAGTACCCCGGGGAGCACAGATACGCAGTATTTT.

This clonotype has a handful of counts. The chain is built from TRBV6-2 or TRBV6-3 and TRBJ2-1; a weak D match, TRBD2 (6 bases). The CDR3 runs 14 residues. The germline V and J ends were trimmed by 10 bases and 2 bases, with 15 bases remaining between them. Germline V gene sequence: CDR1 MNHEY, CDR2 SVGEGT. The CDR3 DNA reads as TGTGCCATGAGCGACGGGAGCACCTACAATGAGCAGTTCTTC. It codes for CAMSDGSTYNEQFF.

This clonotype was observed many times. The CDR3 here is CASSYGWGGAGGPGNEQFF. CDR3 DNA: TGTGCCAGCAGTTACGGCTGGGGCGGAGCGGGAGGGCCGGGTAATGAGCAGTTCTTC. The V call is TRBV6-2 or TRBV6-3, the J call TRBJ2-1; 10 bases align to TRBD2. From germline, CDR1 is MNHEY and CDR2 SVGEGT. The CDR3 extends over 19 amino acids. V dropped 2 bases and J dropped 7; count of bases not matched to a gene: 17.

This chain joins TRBV19 and TRBJ2-5; 10 bases match TRBD2. The CDR3 sequence is 15 residues long. The germline V gene encodes CDR1 LNHDA and CDR2 SQIVND (reference sequence). V lost 3 bases and J lost 6; bases outside the gene matches: 7. CDR3 nucleotides: TGTGCCAGTAGTATTGAACTAGCGGGATCGAAGACCCAGTACTTC. It encodes CASSIELAGSKTQYF.

The rearrangement links TRBV29-1 to TRBJ2-7; TRBD2 matches at 8 bases. The CDR3 has 12 amino acids. Germline values: CDR1 SQVTM, CDR2 ANQGSEA. The ends lost 7 bases at V and 5 bases at J; junction bases unmatched: 7. The CDR3 sequence: CSDGLAQDEQYF. CDR3 coding DNA: TGCAGCGACGGACTAGCTCAAGACGAGCAGTACTTC.

This clonotype occurred many times. The rearrangement joins TRBV20-1 to TRBJ2-7, with 14 bases fitting TRBD2. The CDR3 is made up of 17 amino acids. Unmatched junction bases numbered 11, after V lost 3 bases and J lost 4 bases. Germline CDR1 and CDR2: DFQATT and SNEGSKA (reference sequence). DNA for the CDR3: TGCAGTGCTAGTTATGGGACTAGCGGGAGTGTCGTGTACGAGCAGTACTTC. Amino acids: CSASYGTSGSVVYEQYF.

This clonotype showed up just a few times. CDR3 in amino acids: CSAARTSGGSNEQFF. CDR3 in DNA: TGCAGTGCTGCAAGGACTAGCGGAGGGTCCAATGAGCAGTTCTTC. The rearrangement joins TRBV20-1 to TRBJ2-1; TRBD2 agrees at 10 bases. Germline CDR1 is DFQATT and CDR2 is SNEGSKA (reference sequence). This CDR3 is built from 15 residues. With V trimmed by 5 bases and J by 6 bases, 10 bases remained unmatched.

This clonotype has a count of ten or more. CDR3 region: CASIPSVASPNTGELFF. In nucleotides, the CDR3 is TGTGCCAGCATTCCCTCGGTGGCTAGTCCGAACACCGGGGAGCTGTTTTTT. V usage is TRBV12-3 or TRBV12-4 and J usage is TRBJ2-2, with D unclear. The CDR3 consists of 17 residues. Trimming shortened V by 7 bases and J by 0 bases, and 18 bases separated the two germline ends.

This clonotype was detected a few times. J is TRBJ1-5 and V is TRBV5-6; TRBD1 is a possible D gene (5 bases). Between the trimmed V and J ends, which lost 3 bases and 3 bases, there was a span of 16 bases. Germline V gene data show CDR1 as SGHDT and CDR2 as YYEEEE. CDR3 length equals 16 residues. This CDR3 is CASSSYQRGTNQPQHF. The CDR3 region has the DNA TGTGCCAGCAGCTCGTACCAGCGGGGGACCAATCAGCCCCAGCATTTT.

This clonotype was counted at least ten times. The rearrangement links TRBV7-9 to TRBJ2-2, with 10 bases matching TRBD1. With V trimmed by 5 bases and J by 4 bases, 13 bases remained unmatched. This CDR3 spans 18 amino acids. Germline V gives CDR1 SEHNR, CDR2 FQNEAQ (reference sequence). The CDR3 DNA is TGTGCCAGCAGCGACCCATTTTTAGGACAGGGGGGCACCGGGGAGCTGTTTTTT. Its translation: CASSDPFLGQGGTGELFF.

Of note for this clonotype: This may be a read error: a much more frequent sequence differs by one nucleotide. V gene TRBV28 combines with J gene TRBJ2-7; D might be TRBD2 (6 bases). The J call may be wrong; the DNA end is better matched by TRBJ2-1. The CDR3 is made up of 15 amino acids. The germline V gene has CDR1 MDHEN and CDR2 SYDVKM. The CDR3 DNA follows: TGTGCCAGCAGTTTATACGTAGCGGCCTCCTACGAGCAGTTCTTC. Translating it yields CASSLYVAASYEQFF.

The table lists this clonotype with many counts. V usage is TRBV20-1 and J usage is TRBJ2-1; no clear D gene. The CDR3 covers 15 residues. Germline CDR1 DFQATT, CDR2 SNEGSKA (reference sequence). The V end was cut by 0 bases, the J end by 0 bases, with 9 bases between. The CDR3 nucleotides read TGCAGTGCTAGAGACAGGCCCTCCTCCTACAATGAGCAGTTCTTC. Translating gives CSARDRPSSYNEQFF.

This clonotype was seen a few times. The V gene is TRBV6-1, the J gene TRBJ2-7, with D uncertain. The V and J ends lost 4 bases and 0 bases respectively, with 10 bases between them. This CDR3 comprises 14 residues. Germline lookup yields CDR1 MNHNS and CDR2 SASEGT. The CDR3 region has the DNA TGTGCCAGCAGTGGGCCAGATAGCTCCTACGAGCAGTACTTC. Protein sequence: CASSGPDSSYEQYF.

The chain carries TRBV9 and TRBJ2-3; TRBD1 is a possible D gene (5 bases). V dropped 0 bases and J dropped 7 bases, with 15 bases sitting between them. The CDR3 contains 15 residues. Germline V lookup: CDR1 SGDLS, CDR2 YYNGEE. The CDR3 DNA is TGTGCCAGCAGCGTAGAGGGGTCCAACCTAAATACGCAGTATTTT. It specifies CASSVEGSNLNTQYF.